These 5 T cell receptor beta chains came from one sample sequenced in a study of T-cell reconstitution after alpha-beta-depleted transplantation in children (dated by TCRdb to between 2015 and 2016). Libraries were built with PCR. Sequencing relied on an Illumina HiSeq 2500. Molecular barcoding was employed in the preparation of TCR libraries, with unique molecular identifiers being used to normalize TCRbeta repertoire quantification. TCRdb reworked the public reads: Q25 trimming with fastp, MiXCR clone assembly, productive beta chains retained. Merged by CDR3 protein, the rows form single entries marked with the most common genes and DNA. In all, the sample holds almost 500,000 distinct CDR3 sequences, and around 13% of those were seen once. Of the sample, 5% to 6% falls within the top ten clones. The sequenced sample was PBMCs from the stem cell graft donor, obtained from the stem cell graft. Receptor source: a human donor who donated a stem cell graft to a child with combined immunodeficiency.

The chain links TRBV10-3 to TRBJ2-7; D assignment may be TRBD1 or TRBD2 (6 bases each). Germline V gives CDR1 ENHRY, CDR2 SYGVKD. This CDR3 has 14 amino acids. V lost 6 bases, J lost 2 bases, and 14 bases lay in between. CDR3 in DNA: TGTGCCATCAGCGCCTCGGGGGACACCTACGAGCAGTACTTC. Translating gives CAISASGDTYEQYF.

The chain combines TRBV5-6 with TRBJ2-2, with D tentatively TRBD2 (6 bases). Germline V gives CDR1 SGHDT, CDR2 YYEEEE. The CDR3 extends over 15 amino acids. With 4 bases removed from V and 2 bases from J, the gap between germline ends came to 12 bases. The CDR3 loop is CASSRDFSNTGELFF. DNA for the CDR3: TGTGCCAGCAGCCGGGACTTTTCAAACACCGGGGAGCTGTTTTTT.

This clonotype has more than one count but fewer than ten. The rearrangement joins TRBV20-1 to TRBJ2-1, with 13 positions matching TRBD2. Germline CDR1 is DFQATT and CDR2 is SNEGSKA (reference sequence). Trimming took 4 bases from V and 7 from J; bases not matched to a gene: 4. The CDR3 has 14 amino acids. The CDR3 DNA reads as TGCAGTGCTAAGACTAGCGGGAGGAGGAATGAGCAGTTCTTC. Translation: CSAKTSGRRNEQFF.

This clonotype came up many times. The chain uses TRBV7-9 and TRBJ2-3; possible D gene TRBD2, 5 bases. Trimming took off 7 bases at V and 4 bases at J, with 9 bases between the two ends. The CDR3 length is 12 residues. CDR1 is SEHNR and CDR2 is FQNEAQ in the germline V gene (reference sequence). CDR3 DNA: TGTGCCAGCAAGGACGGGGCAGATACGCAGTATTTT. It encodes CASKDGADTQYF.

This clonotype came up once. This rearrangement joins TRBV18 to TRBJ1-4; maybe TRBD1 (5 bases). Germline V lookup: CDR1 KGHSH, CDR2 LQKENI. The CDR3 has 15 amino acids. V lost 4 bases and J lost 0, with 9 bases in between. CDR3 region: CASSRTGTTNEKLFF. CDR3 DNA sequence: TGTGCCAGCTCACGAACAGGCACAACTAATGAAAAACTGTTTTTT.